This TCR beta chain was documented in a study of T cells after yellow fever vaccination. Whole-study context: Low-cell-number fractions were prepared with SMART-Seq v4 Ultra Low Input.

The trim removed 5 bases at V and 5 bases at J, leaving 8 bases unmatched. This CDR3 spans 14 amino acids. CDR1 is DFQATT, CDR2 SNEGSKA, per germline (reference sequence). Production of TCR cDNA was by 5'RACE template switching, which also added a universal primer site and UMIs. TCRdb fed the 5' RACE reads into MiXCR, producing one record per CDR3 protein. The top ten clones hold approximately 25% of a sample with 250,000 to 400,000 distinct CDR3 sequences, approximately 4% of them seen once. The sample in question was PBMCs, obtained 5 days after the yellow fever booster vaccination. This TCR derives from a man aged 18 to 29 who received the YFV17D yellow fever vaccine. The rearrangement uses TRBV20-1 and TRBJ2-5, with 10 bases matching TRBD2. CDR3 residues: CSAPLAGGGETQYF. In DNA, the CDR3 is TGCAGTGCTCCGTTAGCGGGGGGCGGGGAGACCCAGTACTTC.